This record concerns one T cell receptor beta chain sequence. The CDR3 loop spans 15 amino acids. The germline CDR1 and CDR2 sequences are MNHNS and SASEGT. V lost 3 bases and J lost 3, with 15 bases in between. The data stem from a study of blood T cell repertoires in COVID-19. About the research overall: Donors in the United States, Italy and Spain gave samples during acute or convalescent COVID-19. T cells, B-cell-depleted T cells, or PBMCs supplied cDNA or gDNA.

In the original processing: Nucleated cell counts were estimated from reference gene primer amplification. Sequencing was performed with immunoSEQ multiplex PCR; in TCRdb, only in-frame clones are kept and a portion is missing. The DNA was the basis for D and trimming; V, J and clone size are from that table. The repertoire holds over 60,000 clones, with 89% as singletons. This sequence originates from a man at least 80 years old with acute or convalescent COVID-19. The rearrangement uses TRBV6-1 and TRBJ2-7; D not resolved. Sequenced sample: peripheral blood. CDR3 nucleotide sequence: TGTGCCAGCAGTGAGCTGGGCACCCAGGACTACGAGCAGTACTTC. Translated, it gives CASSELGTQDYEQYF.